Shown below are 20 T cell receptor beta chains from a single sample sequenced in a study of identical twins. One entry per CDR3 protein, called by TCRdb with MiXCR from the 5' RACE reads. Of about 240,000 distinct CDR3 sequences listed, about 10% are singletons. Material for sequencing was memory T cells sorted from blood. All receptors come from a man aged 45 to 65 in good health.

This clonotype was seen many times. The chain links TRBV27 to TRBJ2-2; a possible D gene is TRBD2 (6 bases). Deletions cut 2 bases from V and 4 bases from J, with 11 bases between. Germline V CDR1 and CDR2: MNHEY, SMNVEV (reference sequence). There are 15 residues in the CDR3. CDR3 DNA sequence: TGTGCCAGCAGTTTAGGCGGAGGGGCCACCGGGGAGCTGTTTTTT. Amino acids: CASSLGGGATGELFF.

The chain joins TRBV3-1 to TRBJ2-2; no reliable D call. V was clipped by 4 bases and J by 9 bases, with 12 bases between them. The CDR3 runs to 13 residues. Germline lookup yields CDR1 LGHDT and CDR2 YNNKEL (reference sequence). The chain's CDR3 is CASSPLAARELFF. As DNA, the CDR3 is TGTGCCAGCAGCCCGCTGGCAGCACGGGAGCTGTTTTTT.

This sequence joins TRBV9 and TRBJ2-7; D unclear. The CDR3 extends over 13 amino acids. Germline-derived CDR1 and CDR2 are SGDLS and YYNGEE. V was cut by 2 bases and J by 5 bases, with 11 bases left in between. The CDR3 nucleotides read TGTGCCAGCAGCGTCAGCCCCACAGACGAGCAGTACTTC. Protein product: CASSVSPTDEQYF.

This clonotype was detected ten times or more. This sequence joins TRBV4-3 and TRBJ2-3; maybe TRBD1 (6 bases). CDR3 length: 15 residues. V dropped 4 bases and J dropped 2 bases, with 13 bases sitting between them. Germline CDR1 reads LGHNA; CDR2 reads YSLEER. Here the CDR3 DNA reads TGCGCCAGCAGCCTGCGTTCAGGGGTCACAGATACGCAGTATTTT. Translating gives CASSLRSGVTDTQYF.

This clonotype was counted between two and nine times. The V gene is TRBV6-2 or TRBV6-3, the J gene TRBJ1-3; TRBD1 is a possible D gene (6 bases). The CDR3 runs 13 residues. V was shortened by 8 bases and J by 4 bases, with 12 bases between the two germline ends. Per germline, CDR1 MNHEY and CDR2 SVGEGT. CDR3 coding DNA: TGTGCCAGCTTACAGGGATCCGGAAACACCATATATTTT. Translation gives CASLQGSGNTIYF.

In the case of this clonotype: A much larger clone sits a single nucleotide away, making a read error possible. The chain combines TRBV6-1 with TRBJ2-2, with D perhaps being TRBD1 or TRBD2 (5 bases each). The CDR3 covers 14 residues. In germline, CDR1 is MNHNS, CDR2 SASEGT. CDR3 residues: CASSEGAQFREMFF. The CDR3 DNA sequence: TGTGCCAGCAGTGAAGGGGCCCAATTCAGGGAGATGTTTTTT.

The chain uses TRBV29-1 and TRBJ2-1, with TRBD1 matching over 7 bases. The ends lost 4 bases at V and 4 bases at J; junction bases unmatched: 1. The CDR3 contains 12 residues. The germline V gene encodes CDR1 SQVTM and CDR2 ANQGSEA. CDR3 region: CSVGDRYNEQFF. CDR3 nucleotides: TGCAGCGTTGGGGACAGATACAATGAGCAGTTCTTC.

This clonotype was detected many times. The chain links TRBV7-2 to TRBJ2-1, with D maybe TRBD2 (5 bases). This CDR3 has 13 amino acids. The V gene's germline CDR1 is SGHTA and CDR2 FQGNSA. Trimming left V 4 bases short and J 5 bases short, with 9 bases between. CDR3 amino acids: CASSSREHNEQFF. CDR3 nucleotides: TGTGCCAGCAGCTCTAGGGAGCACAATGAGCAGTTCTTC.

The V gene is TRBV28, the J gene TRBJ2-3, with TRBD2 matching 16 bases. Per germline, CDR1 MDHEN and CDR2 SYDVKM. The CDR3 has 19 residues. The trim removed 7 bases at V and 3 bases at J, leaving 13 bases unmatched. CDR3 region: CASTTWGLAGGGETDTQYF. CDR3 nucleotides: TGTGCCAGCACCACCTGGGGACTAGCGGGAGGGGGGGAAACAGATACGCAGTATTTT.

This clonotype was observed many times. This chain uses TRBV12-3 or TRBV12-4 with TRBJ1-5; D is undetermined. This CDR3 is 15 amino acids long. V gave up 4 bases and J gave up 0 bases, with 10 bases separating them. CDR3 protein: CASSSERDSNQPQHF. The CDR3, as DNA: TGTGCCAGCAGTTCCGAGAGGGATAGCAATCAGCCCCAGCATTTT.

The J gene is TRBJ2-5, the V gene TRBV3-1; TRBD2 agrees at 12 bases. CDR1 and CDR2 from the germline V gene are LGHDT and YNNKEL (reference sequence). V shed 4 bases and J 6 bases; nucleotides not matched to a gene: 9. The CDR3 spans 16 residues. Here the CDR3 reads CASSPLAGGPGKTQYF. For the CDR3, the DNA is TGTGCCAGCAGCCCGCTAGCGGGAGGGCCGGGAAAGACCCAGTACTTC.

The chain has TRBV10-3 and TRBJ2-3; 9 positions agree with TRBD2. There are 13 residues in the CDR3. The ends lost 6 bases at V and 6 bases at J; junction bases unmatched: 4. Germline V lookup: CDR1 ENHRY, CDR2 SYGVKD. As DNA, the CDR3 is TGTGCCATCAGGCCTAGCGGGACCGATACGCAGTATTTT. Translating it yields CAIRPSGTDTQYF.

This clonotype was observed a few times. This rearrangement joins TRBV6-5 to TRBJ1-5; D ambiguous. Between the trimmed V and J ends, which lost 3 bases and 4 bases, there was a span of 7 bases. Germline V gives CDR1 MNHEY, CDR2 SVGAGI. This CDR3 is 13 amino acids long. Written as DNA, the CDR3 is TGTGCCAGCAGTTATGGGCAGAATCAGCCCCAGCATTTT. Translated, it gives CASSYGQNQPQHF.

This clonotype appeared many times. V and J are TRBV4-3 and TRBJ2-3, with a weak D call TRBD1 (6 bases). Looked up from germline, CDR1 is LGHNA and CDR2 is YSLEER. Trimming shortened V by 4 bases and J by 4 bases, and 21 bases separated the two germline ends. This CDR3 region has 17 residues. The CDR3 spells CASSREIRGSGADTQYF. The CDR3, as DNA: TGCGCCAGCAGCCGAGAGATAAGGGGGAGTGGGGCAGATACGCAGTATTTT.

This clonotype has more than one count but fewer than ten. The CDR3 region has the DNA TGCAGTGCTAGAGATGGGAGCAAGATGAACACTGAAGCTTTCTTT. Encoded protein: CSARDGSKMNTEAFF. V usage is TRBV20-1 and J usage is TRBJ1-1; no clear D. The CDR3 spans 15 residues. With 0 bases removed from V and 0 bases from J, the gap between germline ends came to 11 bases. Germline-derived CDR1 and CDR2 are DFQATT and SNEGSKA (reference sequence).

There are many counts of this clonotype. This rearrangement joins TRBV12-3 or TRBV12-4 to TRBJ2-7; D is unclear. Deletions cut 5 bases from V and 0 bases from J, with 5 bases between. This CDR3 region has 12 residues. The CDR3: CASSRSSYEQYF. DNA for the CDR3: TGTGCCAGCAGTCGAAGCTCCTACGAGCAGTACTTC.

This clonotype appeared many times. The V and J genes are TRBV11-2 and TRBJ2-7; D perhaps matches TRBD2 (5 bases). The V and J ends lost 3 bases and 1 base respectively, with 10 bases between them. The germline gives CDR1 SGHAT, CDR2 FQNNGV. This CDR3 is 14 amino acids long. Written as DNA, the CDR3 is TGTGCCAGCAGCTTGTCGGGAAAATCCTACGAGCAGTACTTC. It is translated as CASSLSGKSYEQYF.

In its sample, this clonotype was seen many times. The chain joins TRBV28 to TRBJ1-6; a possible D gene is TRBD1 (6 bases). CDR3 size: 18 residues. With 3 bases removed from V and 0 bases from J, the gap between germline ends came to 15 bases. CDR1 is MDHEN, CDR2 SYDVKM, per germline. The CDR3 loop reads CASSFSTGLGSYNSPLHF. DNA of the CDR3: TGTGCCAGCAGTTTCTCGACAGGCCTGGGCTCCTATAATTCACCCCTCCACTTT.

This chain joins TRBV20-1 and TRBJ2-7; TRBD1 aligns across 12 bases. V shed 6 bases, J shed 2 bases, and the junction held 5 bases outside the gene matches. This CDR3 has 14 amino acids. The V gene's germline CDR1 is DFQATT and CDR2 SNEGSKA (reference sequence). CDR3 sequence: CSAGQGAIPYEQYF. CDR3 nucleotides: TGCAGTGCGGGACAGGGGGCTATCCCCTACGAGCAGTACTTC.

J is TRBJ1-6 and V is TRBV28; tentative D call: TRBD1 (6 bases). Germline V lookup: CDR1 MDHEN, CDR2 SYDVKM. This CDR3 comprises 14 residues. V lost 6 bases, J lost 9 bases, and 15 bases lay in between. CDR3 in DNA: TGTGCCAGCAGCCCGGGACATTCCATTTCACCCCTCCACTTT. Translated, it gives CASSPGHSISPLHF.